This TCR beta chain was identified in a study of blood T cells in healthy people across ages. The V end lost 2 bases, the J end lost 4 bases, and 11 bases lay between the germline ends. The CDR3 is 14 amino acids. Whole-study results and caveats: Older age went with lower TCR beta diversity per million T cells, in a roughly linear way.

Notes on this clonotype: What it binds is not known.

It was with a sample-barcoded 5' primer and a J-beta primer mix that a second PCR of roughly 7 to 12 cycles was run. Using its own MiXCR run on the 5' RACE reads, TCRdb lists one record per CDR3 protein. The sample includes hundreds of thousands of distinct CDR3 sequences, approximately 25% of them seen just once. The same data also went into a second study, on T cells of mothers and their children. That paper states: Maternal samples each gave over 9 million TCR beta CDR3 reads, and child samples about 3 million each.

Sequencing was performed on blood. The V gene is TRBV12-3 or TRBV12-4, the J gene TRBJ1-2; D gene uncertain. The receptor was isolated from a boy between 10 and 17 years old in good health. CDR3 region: CASSLFSTIYGYTF. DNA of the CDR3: TGTGCCAGCAGTTTATTCTCCACAATCTATGGCTACACCTTC.